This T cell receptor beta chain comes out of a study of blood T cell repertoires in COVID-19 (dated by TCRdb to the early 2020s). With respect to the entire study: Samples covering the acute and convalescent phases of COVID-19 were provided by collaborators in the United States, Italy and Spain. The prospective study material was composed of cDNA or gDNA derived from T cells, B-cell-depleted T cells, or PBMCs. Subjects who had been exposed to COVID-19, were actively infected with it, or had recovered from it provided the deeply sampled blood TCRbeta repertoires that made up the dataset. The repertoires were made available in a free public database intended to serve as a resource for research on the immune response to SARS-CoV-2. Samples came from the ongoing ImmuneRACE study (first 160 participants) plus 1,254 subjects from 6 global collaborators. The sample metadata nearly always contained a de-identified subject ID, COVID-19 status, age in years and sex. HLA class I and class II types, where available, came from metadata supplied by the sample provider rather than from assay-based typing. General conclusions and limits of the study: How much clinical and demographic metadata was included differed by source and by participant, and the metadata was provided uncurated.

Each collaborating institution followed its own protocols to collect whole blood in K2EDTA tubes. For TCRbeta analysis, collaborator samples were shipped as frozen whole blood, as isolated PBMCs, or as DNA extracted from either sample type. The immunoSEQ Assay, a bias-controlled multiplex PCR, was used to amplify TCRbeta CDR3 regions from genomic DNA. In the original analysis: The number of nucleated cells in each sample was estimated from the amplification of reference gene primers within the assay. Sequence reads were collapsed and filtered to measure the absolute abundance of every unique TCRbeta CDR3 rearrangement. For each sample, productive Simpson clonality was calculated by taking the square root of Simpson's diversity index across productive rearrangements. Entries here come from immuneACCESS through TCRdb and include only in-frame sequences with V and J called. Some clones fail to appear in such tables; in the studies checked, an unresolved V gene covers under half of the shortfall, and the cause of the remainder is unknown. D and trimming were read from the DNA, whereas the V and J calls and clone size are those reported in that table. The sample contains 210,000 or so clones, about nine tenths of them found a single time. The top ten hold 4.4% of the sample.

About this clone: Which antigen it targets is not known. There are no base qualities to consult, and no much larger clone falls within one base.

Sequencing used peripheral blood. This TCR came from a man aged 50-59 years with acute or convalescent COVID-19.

The nucleotide sequence is TGCGCCAGCAGCCAGCCCCGGGGACAGAAGGGTCAGCCCCAGCATTTT. This translates into CASSQPRGQKGQPQHF. Rearrangement joined TRBV4-1 to TRBJ1-5, with 7 junctional bases fitting TRBD1. V is trimmed back by 3 bases and J by 6 bases, and the junction contains 11 bases that no gene match accounts for. The germline V gene provides CDR1 MGHRA and CDR2 YSYEKL. The CDR3 holds 16 amino acids from the cysteine to the phenylalanine. Just CDR3 DNA is preserved here, 48 bases in frame from base 1.